The clone carrying this T cell receptor (beta chain) has only a few counts. The antigen is undetermined. The data stem from a study of CD8+ T cells in alopecia areata. Study-wide background: In an open-label trial, patients got 5 to 10 mg tofacitinib twice daily. Treated patients received severity scores based on the percentage of scalp area affected. Notes on the study in general: There were many expanded lesional clones persisting in scalp and blood during tofacitinib. Tofacitinib significantly reduced both scalp clonality and expanded CD8+ clones among the top 100.

The treatment here: oral pan-JAK inhibitor, 5-10 mg twice daily. The CDR3 sequence is 11 residues long. V gave up 7 bases and J gave up 4 bases, with 8 bases separating them. Per germline, CDR1 SGHRS and CDR2 YFSETQ. Following extraction, RNA underwent reverse transcription to cDNA, which served as the sequencing template. Generated by immunoSEQ multiplex PCR, the TCRdb table keeps only in-frame clones and is missing some. Of more than 90,000 clones detected, roughly three fifths appear once; the ten largest clones hold 12%. This chain connects TRBV5-1 to TRBJ2-5; D assignment may be TRBD1 or TRBD2 (5 bases each). This clonotype was obtained from a human donor with alopecia areata. The specimen was CD8+ T cells sorted from blood, collected at week 24, from a patient treated with tofacitinib. CDR3 sequence: CASRGRETQYF. DNA of the CDR3: TGCGCCAGCCGGGGACGAGAGACCCAGTACTTC.